This TCR beta chain was identified during a study of vaccination and CD4 T cells after COVID-19. As for this clonotype: Antigen: not known.

Scientists ran DNA taken from cultured CD4+ T cells through the Oncomine TCR Beta short-read assay for sequencing. TCRdb reprocessed the PCR reads via MiXCR and lists one record per CDR3 protein. Of 15,000 to 20,000 distinct CDR3 sequences in the sample, approximately 63% were seen once. The V gene lost 5 bases and the J gene lost 0 bases, with 11 bases spanning the gap. Germline V CDR1 and CDR2: MNHNS, SASEGT. The CDR3 has 14 residues. Sample treatment: roughly 10-day PBMC culture with coronavirus spike peptide pools or control peptides (ViraFEST assay). Expansion of antigen-specific T cells with peptide pools by ViraFEST preceded sequencing of TCRs. Scientists separated out CD4+ T cells through negative selection following 10 days in culture.

V is TRBV6-1 and J is TRBJ2-7, with unresolved D. Sequenced material: CD4+ T cells from blood, cultured in vitro. The source is a human donor who had recovered from COVID-19. The CDR3 loop is CASSLGRASYEQYF. The CDR3 DNA follows: TGTGCCAGCAGTCTCGGACGGGCCTCCTACGAGCAGTACTTC.